The T cell receptor (beta chain) described here comes from a study of blood T cell repertoires in COVID-19. Study at large: Spain, Italy and the United States supplied samples that represented acute and convalescent COVID-19. Sources were T cells, B-cell-depleted T cells, or PBMCs; the material itself was cDNA or gDNA.

Original processing notes: Quantification of nucleated cells was approximated via reference gene primer amplification. Sequencing used immunoSEQ multiplex PCR; TCRdb keeps in-frame clones, though not all of them. V and J calls and clone size are as listed in that table; D and trimming were resolved from the DNA. This table has approximately 220,000 clones, 70% to 90% appearing once. What was sequenced was peripheral blood. The sequence came from a woman aged 50 to 60 with acute or convalescent COVID-19.

CDR3: CASSQSAGGPSYEQYF. The CDR3 nucleotides read TGCGCCAGCAGCCAATCAGCGGGAGGCCCCTCCTACGAGCAGTACTTC. This rearrangement joins TRBV4-1 to TRBJ2-7, with 9 bases that match TRBD2. With V trimmed by 2 bases and J by 0 bases, 5 bases remained unmatched. The CDR3 totals 16 residues. CDR1 and CDR2 from the germline V gene are MGHRA and YSYEKL.